Given below is one TCR beta chain in context. Its antigen remains undetermined. Qualities for individual bases were not recorded, and no much larger clone is one base off. This specimen includes other DNA sequences encoding the same CDR3. One collaborating source in Seattle enrolled patients during active infection and followed them longitudinally through the course of disease. The collaborating institutions used their own protocols to collect whole blood in K2EDTA tubes. For TCRbeta analysis, collaborator samples were shipped as frozen whole blood, as isolated PBMCs, or as DNA extracted from either sample type. These data belong to a study of blood T cell repertoires in COVID-19 (dated by TCRdb to 2020 to 2021). With regard to the full study: The collaborator samples originated in the United States, Italy and Spain and spanned the acute and convalescent phases of COVID-19. The repertoires were released in a freely available public database meant as a resource for research on the immune response to SARS-CoV-2. Nearly every sample came with metadata listing a de-identified subject ID, COVID-19 status, age in years and sex. The material from the prospective study consisted of cDNA or gDNA derived from T cells, B-cell-depleted T cells, or PBMCs. Where available, HLA class I and class II types were obtained from metadata supplied by the sample provider rather than from assay-based typing. The samples were drawn from the first 160 participants of the ongoing ImmuneRACE study and from some 1,300 subjects provided by 6 global collaborators. The dataset comprised deeply sampled blood TCRbeta repertoires from subjects exposed to, actively infected with, or recovered from COVID-19.

TCRbeta CDR3 regions were amplified from genomic DNA by means of the immunoSEQ Assay, a bias-controlled multiplex PCR. In the source study's methods: The number of nucleated cells in each sample was estimated by amplification of reference gene primers within the assay. To quantify the absolute abundance of each unique TCRbeta CDR3 rearrangement, sequence reads were collapsed and filtered. For each sample, productive Simpson clonality was calculated as the square root of Simpson's diversity index over productive rearrangements. Entries here come from immuneACCESS through TCRdb and include only in-frame sequences with V and J called. Some clones fail to appear in such tables; in the studies checked, an unresolved V gene covers under half of the shortfall, and the cause of the remainder is unknown. D and trimming come from the DNA, and the V and J calls and clone size come from that table. The sample yields a few hundred thousand clones; over 85% were counted once. 0.75% to 0.85% of the sample comes from the top ten.

Overall results and qualifications from the work: The amount of clinical and demographic metadata varied by source and participant and was provided uncurated.

From the cysteine through the phenylalanine, the CDR3 covers 15 amino acids. The kept DNA is CDR3 alone, 45 bases in frame from the first base. The germline V gene (reference sequence) specifies SGHNT as CDR1 and YYREEE as CDR2. V sheds 1 base and J sheds 0 bases, leaving 8 bases between their ends. The sequencing sample was made of peripheral blood. This receptor was obtained from a man between 18 and 29 years old with COVID-19, enrolled during active disease. Recombination connected TRBV5-4 to TRBJ2-1; a weak D assignment points to TRBD2 (6 bases agree). The DNA sequence is as follows: TGTGCCAGCAGCTTGAGCGGGTCCTCCTACAATGAGCAGTTCTTC. It specifies CASSLSGSSYNEQFF.